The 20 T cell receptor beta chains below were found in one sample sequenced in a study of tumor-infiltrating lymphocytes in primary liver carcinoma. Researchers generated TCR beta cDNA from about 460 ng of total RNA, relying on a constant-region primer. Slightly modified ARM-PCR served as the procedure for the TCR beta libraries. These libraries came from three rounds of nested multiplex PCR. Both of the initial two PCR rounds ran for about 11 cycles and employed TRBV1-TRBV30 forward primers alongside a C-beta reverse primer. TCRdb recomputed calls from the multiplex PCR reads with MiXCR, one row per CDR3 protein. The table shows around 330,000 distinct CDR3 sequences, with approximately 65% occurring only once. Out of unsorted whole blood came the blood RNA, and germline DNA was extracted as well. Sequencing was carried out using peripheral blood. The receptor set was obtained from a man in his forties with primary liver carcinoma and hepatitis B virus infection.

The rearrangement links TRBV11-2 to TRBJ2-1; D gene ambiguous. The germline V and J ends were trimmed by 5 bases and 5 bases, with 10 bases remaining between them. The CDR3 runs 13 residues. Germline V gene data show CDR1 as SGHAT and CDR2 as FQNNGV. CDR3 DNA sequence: TGTGCCAGCAGCCCTGACGGCCACAATGAGCAGTTCTTC. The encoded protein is CASSPDGHNEQFF. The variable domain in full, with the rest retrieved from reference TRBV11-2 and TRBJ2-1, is EAGVAQSPRYKIIEKRQSVAFWCNPISGHATLYWYQQILGQGPKLLIQFQNNGVVDDSQLPKDRFSAERLKGVDSTLKIQPAKLEDSAVYLCASSPDGHNEQFFGPGTRLTVL.

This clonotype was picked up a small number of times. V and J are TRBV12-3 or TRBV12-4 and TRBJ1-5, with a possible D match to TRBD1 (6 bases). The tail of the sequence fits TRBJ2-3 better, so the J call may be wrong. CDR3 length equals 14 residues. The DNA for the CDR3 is TGTGCCAGCAGTTTCCAGGGGTCCCATCAGCCCCAGTATTTT. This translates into CASSFQGSHQPQYF.

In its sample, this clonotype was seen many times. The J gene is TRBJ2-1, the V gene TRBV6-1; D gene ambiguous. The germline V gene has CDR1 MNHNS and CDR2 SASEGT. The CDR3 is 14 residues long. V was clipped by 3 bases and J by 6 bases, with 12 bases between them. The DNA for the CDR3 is TGTGCCAGCAGTGACCCCATCTTTGGCAATGAGCAGTTCTTC. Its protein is CASSDPIFGNEQFF.

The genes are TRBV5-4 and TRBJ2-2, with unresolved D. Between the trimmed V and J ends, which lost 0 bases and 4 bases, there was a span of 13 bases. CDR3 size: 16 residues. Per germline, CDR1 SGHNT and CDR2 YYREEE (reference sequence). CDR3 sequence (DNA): TGTGCCAGCAGCTTGGTACCGAGAAAGGTCACCGGGGAGCTGTTTTTT. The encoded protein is CASSLVPRKVTGELFF.

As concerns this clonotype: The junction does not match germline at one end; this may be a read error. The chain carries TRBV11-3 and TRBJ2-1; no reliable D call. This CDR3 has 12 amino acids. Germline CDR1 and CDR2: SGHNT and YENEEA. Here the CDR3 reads CASSINDNEQFF. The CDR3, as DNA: TGCGCCAGCAGCATAAATGACAATGAGCAGTTCTTC.

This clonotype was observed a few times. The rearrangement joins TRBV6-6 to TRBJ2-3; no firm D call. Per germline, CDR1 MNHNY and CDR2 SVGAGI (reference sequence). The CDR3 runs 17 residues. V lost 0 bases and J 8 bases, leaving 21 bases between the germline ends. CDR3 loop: CASSYSTGPESSGTQYF. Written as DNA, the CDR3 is TGTGCCAGCAGTTACTCGACGGGTCCGGAGTCATCTGGTACGCAGTATTTT.

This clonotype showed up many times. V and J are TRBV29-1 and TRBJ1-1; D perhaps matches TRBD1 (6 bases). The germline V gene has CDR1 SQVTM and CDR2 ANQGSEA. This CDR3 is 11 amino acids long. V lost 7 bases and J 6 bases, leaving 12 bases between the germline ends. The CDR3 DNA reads TGCAGCGGCGCAGGGGACGCTGAAGCTTTCTTT. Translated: CSGAGDAEAFF.

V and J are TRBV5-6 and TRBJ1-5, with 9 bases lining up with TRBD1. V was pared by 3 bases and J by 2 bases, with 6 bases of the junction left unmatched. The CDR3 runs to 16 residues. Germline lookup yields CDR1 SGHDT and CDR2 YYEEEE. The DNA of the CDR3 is TGTGCCAGCAGCTCGGGACAGGGTAGTCGCAATCAGCCCCAGCATTTT. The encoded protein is CASSSGQGSRNQPQHF.

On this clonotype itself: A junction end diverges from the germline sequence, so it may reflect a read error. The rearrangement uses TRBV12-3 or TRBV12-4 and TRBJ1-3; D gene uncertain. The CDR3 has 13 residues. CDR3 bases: TGTACCAGCATGGAACCCTCTGGAAACACCATATATTTT. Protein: CTSMEPSGNTIYF.

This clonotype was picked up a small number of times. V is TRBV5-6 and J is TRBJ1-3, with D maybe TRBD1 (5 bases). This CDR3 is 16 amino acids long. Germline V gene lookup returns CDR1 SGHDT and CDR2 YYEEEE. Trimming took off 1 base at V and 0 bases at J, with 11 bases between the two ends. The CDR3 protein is CASSLLGVLSGNTIYF. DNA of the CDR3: TGTGCCAGCAGCTTGCTGGGGGTCCTCTCTGGAAACACCATATATTTT.

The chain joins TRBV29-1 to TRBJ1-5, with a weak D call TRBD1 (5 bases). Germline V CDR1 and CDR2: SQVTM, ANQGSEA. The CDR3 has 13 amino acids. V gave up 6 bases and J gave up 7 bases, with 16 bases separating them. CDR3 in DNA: TGCAGCGTGACCCCGGGTAGGGACCAGCCCCAGCATTTT. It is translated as CSVTPGRDQPQHF.

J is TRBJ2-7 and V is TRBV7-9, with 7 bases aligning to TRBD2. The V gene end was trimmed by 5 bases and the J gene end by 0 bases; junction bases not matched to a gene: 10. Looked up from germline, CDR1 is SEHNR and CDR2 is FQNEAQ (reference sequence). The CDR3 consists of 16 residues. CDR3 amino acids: CASSPEAASGSYEQYF. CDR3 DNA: TGTGCCAGCAGCCCCGAGGCAGCTAGCGGCTCCTACGAGCAGTACTTC.

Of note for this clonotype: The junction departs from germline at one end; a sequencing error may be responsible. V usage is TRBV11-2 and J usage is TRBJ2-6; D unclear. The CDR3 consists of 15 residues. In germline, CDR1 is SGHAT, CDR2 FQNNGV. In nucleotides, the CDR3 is TGTGCCACCCAGCAGCTGCGCTCTGGTGCCAACGTCCTGACTTTC. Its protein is CATQQLRSGANVLTF.

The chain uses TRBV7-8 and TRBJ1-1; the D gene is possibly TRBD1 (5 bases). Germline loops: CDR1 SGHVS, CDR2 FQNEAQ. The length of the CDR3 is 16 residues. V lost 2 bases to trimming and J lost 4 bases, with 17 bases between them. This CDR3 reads CASSLRTRTGGTEAFF. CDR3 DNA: TGTGCCAGCAGCTTACGGACCAGAACGGGGGGCACTGAAGCTTTCTTT.

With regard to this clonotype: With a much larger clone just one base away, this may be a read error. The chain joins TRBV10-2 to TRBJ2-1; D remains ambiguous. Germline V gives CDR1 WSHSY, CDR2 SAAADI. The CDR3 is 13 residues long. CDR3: CAGSENSLNEQFF. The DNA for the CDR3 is TGCGCCGGCAGTGAGAACAGCCTCAATGAGCAGTTCTTC.

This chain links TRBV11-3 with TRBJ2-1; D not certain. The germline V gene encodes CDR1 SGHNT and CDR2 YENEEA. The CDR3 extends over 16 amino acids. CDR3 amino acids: CVSSPGLPGSYNEQFF. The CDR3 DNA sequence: TGTGTAAGCAGTCCCGGTTTGCCCGGGTCGTACAATGAGCAGTTCTTC. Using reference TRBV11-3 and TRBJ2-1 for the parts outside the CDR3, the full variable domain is EAGVVQSPRYKIIEKKQPVAFWCNPISGHNTLYWYLQNLGQGPELLIRYENEEAVDDSQLPKDRFSAERLKGVDSTLKIQPAELGDSAVYLCVSSPGLPGSYNEQFFGPGTRLTVL.

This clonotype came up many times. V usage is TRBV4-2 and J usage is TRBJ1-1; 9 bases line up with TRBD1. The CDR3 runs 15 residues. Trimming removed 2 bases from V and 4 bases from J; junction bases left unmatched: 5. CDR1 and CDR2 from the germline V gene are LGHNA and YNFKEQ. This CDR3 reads CASSQYRGRATEAFF. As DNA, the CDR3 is TGTGCCAGCAGCCAATACAGGGGGCGCGCCACTGAAGCTTTCTTT.

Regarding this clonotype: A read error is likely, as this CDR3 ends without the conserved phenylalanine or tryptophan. The CDR3 reads CASSLSDGYEQYL. The CDR3 nucleotides read TGCGCCAGCAGTTTAAGTGACGGCTACGAGCAGTACTTA. The chain is built from TRBV5-1 and TRBJ2-7, with D hard to call. Trimming pared 5 bases from V and 3 bases from J, leaving 12 bases between. Germline CDR1 SGHRS, CDR2 YFSETQ. This CDR3 is 13 amino acids long.

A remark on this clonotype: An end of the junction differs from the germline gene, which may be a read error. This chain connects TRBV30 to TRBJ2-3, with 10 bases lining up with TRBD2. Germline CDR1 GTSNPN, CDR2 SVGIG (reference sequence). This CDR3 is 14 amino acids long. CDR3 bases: TGTGCCTGCTCCTCTAGCGGGAGAGGGGATATGCAGTATTTT. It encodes CACSSSGRGDMQYF.

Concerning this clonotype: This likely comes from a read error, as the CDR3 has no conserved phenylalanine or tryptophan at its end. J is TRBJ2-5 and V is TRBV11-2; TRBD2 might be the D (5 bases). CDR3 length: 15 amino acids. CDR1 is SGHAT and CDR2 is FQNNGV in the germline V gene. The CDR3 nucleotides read TGTGCTAGCAGCTTACGGCCAGGAGGATGGGAGACCCAGTACTAC. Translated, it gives CASSLRPGGWETQYY.